This T cell receptor beta chain originates from a study of blood T cell repertoires in COVID-19. About the study: T cells, B-cell-depleted T cells, or PBMCs supplied cDNA or gDNA.

The V and J ends lost 4 bases and 0 bases respectively, with 16 bases between them. Looked up from germline, CDR1 is MGHRA and CDR2 is YSYEKL. This CDR3 region has 17 residues. Only in-frame clones appear in the TCRdb table, and some are missing; sequencing was by immunoSEQ multiplex PCR. The table includes roughly 56,000 clones, 65% to 90% detected once. The clonotype was recovered from a human donor in a cohort sampled during active COVID-19. V is TRBV4-1 and J is TRBJ2-1; TRBD2 might be the D (6 bases). Sequenced: peripheral blood. CDR3 in DNA: TGCGCCAGCAGCCTCGGGGGAGGCCGGAGCTCCTACAATGAGCAGTTCTTC. Its protein product is CASSLGGGRSSYNEQFF.